This T cell receptor beta chain was obtained from a study of identical twins. Donors were all healthy Caucasians. Trimming cost V 0 bases and J 7 bases, with 22 bases left between them. The V gene's germline CDR1 is MGHRA and CDR2 YSYEKL. The CDR3 is 17 residues long. Overall study results and limits: Insertions were fewer in abundant cord blood beta clonotypes, whereas memory repertoires showed none of this pattern.

This clonotype was counted ten times or more. Its antigen is unknown. Template switching (which added a universal primer site) was used, and cDNA carried unique molecular identifiers. Each CDR3 protein gets one entry after TCRdb re-called the 5' RACE reads with MiXCR. The data hold around 280,000 distinct CDR3 sequences, with about 8.3% observed a single time. These same data were also listed under a study on yellow fever vaccine responses in identical twins. That study adds: Reportedly, twins' vaccine T cell responses looked partly convergent and partly personalized.

The chain joins TRBV4-1 to TRBJ2-7; TRBD2 might be the D (6 bases). This TCR was recovered from a woman under 30 in good health. The sequenced material came from memory (CD45RO+) T cells sorted from blood. The CDR3 sequence is CASSQEISRLELGEQYF. CDR3 nucleotide sequence: TGCGCCAGCAGCCAAGAAATCTCCCGACTAGAGTTGGGAGAGCAGTACTTC.